The sequence of this T cell receptor beta chain was determined in a study of T-cell reconstitution after alpha-beta-depleted transplantation in children. Unique molecular identifiers were incorporated when the TCRbeta library was constructed. TCRdb reanalysed the PCR reads using MiXCR and keeps one entry per CDR3 protein. The table includes just over 950,000 distinct CDR3 sequences, about 29% detected once. In its sample, this clonotype was seen a few times. The antigen is undetermined. Study-wide results and caveats: Reportedly, only several hundred clones from non-depleted graft cells drove alpha-beta T-cell counts at about two months. T-cell counts and diversity at one year following transplant were attributed mainly to newly produced T cells.

The sample was PBMCs, mostly from graft donor cells, taken 360 days after TCRalphabeta/CD19-depleted stem cell transplant. This TCR came from a boy under three years old who had a stem cell transplant for SCID, so the T cells may come from the graft donor.

DNA for the CDR3: TGTGCCAGCAGCTTCCGGGGGATGGACACTGAAGCTTTCTTT. This encodes CASSFRGMDTEAFF. The chain combines TRBV11-2 with TRBJ1-1, with D maybe TRBD1 (5 bases). V dropped 3 bases and J dropped 3 bases, with 11 bases sitting between them. Germline CDR1 is SGHAT and CDR2 is FQNNGV. CDR3 size: 14 residues. Combining the CDR3 with reference TRBV11-2 and TRBJ1-1 gives the whole variable domain EAGVAQSPRYKIIEKRQSVAFWCNPISGHATLYWYQQILGQGPKLLIQFQNNGVVDDSQLPKDRFSAERLKGVDSTLKIQPAKLEDSAVYLCASSFRGMDTEAFFGQGTRLTVV.